Below, 30 T cell receptor beta chains from the same sample are listed, as sequenced in a study of cytomegalovirus exposure and HLA in healthy donors (dated by TCRdb to 2015 to 2018). Libraries were built with the immunoSEQ multiplex PCR assay. For the multiplex PCR, a mixture combining 60 forward primers for TCR Vbeta segments and 13 reverse primers for TCR Jbeta segments was used. As stored in TCRdb, this immuneACCESS dataset retains in-frame rearrangements with V and J assigned. A fraction of the clones does not appear; measured against another copy, unresolved V genes explain less than half of the discrepancy, and the remainder lacks a known reason. Here the sample has 100,000 to 150,000 clones; around 75% occur a single time. 3% to 3.5% of the sample belongs to the ten largest clones. Sequencing input: PBMCs. Every receptor here comes from a woman in her forties or fifties in good health and CMV-seronegative.

Only one count was recorded for this clone. The identical CDR3 is also encoded by other nucleotide sequences in the sample. V gene TRBV29-1 combines with J gene TRBJ1-4; unclear D gene. The CDR3 has 11 amino acids. Trimming left V 3 bases short and J 8 bases short, with 7 bases between. Germline CDR1 SQVTM, CDR2 ANQGSEA. The CDR3 loop reads CSVEGGEKLFF. The CDR3 DNA follows: TGCAGCGTTGAGGGAGGGGAAAAACTGTTTTTT.

J is TRBJ2-3 and V is TRBV4-1, with 15 positions matching TRBD2. This CDR3 is 20 amino acids long. Losses at the gene ends were 0 bases for V and 0 bases for J; bases not matched to a gene: 7. Germline V gives CDR1 MGHRA, CDR2 YSYEKL. CDR3 sequence reads: CASSQDGLAGGPRSTDTQYF. The DNA of the CDR3 is TGCGCCAGCAGCCAAGATGGACTAGCGGGAGGGCCGCGCAGCACAGATACGCAGTATTTT.

This chain connects TRBV21-1 to TRBJ1-5. TRBV21-1 constitutes a pseudogene. The CDR3 has 19 amino acids. CDR3 bases: TGTGCCAGCAGCAAAAAGCGGCCGGCCACCGTAAACTACAATCAGCCCCAGCATTTT. Translating gives CASSKKRPATVNYNQPQHF.

The CDR3 reads CASSFRLAGGDEQFF. In DNA, the CDR3 is TGTGCCAGCAGCTTCCGACTAGCGGGAGGGGATGAGCAGTTCTTC. The rearrangement joins TRBV7-2 to TRBJ2-1, with TRBD2 matching over 14 bases. V lost 3 bases and J lost 8; bases outside the gene matches: 3. The germline V gene encodes CDR1 SGHTA and CDR2 FQGNSA. The CDR3 totals 15 residues.

This chain connects TRBV15 to TRBJ2-5; D is possibly TRBD2 (6 bases). The V end lost 5 bases, the J end lost 1 base, and 14 bases lay between the germline ends. The CDR3 runs 15 residues. Germline CDR1 is LNHNV and CDR2 is YYDKDF (reference sequence). CDR3 region: CATSPQDGSQETQYF. As DNA, the CDR3 is TGTGCCACCAGCCCTCAGGACGGGAGCCAAGAGACCCAGTACTTC.

The V and J genes are TRBV7-2 and TRBJ2-5, with 14 bases identical to TRBD2. CDR1 and CDR2 (germline): SGHTA, FQGNSA. The trim removed 1 base at V and 5 bases at J, leaving 6 bases unmatched. CDR3 size: 17 residues. The CDR3 DNA sequence: TGTGCCAGCAGCTTAGGACTAGCGGGGGGGTCGGGGGAGACCCAGTACTTC. It yields the protein CASSLGLAGGSGETQYF.

This chain uses TRBV7-8 with TRBJ1-2, with TRBD1 matching 7 bases. The germline V gene has CDR1 SGHVS and CDR2 FQNEAQ. V lost 1 base to trimming and J lost 6 bases; unmatched junction nucleotides: 5. The CDR3 totals 14 residues. The CDR3 DNA is TGTGCCAGCAGCTTAGTTGGGCAGGGGGATGGCTACACCTTC. Protein sequence: CASSLVGQGDGYTF.

In this sample, this clone turned up a few times. This chain joins TRBV5-8 and TRBJ2-1, with D maybe TRBD1 (5 bases). This CDR3 region has 16 residues. Germline CDR1 reads SGHTS; CDR2 reads YDEGEE. Trimming removed 1 base from V and 2 bases from J, with 13 bases in between. The CDR3 DNA follows: TGTGCCAGCAGCTTGTGGGGCGGACGGACCTACAATGAGCAGTTCTTC. Amino acids: CASSLWGGRTYNEQFF. Drawing the rest from reference TRBV5-8 and TRBJ2-1, the complete variable domain is EAGVTQSPTHLIKTRGQQATLRCSPISGHTSVYWYQQALGLGLQFLLWYDEGEERNRGNFPPRFSGRQFPNYSSELNVNALELEDSALYLCASSLWGGRTYNEQFFGPGTRLTVL.

The V gene is TRBV4-3, the J gene TRBJ2-7, with 13 nucleotides matching TRBD2. Germline V gene lookup returns CDR1 LGHNA and CDR2 YSLEER. V lost 3 bases, J lost 5 bases, and 4 bases stayed unmatched. CDR3 length: 15 amino acids. The CDR3, as DNA: TGCGCCAGCAGCCACGGACTAGCGGGAGACCACGAGCAGTACTTC. Amino acid sequence: CASSHGLAGDHEQYF.

The chain combines TRBV27 with TRBJ1-1; 7 bases map to TRBD1. This CDR3 has 13 residues. Trimming took 4 bases from V and 5 from J; bases not matched to a gene: 4. Germline assignment: CDR1 MNHEY and CDR2 SMNVEV (reference sequence). CDR3 bases: TGTGCCAGCAGTTACAGGGGTAGGACTGAAGCTTTCTTT. It is translated as CASSYRGRTEAFF.

The CDR3 nucleotides read TGTGCCAGCAGCTTGGGGACTTACTACGAGCAGTACTTC. It encodes CASSLGTYYEQYF. The chain couples TRBV5-6 to TRBJ2-7, with a tentative D call TRBD2 (5 bases). The V end lost 0 bases, the J end lost 3 bases, and 7 bases lay between the germline ends. The CDR3 runs 13 residues. CDR1 SGHDT and CDR2 YYEEEE come from the germline V gene. Filled out from reference TRBV5-6 and TRBJ2-7, the complete variable domain reads DAGVTQSPTHLIKTRGQQVTLRCSPKSGHDTVSWYQQALGQGPQFIFQYYEEEERQRGNFPDRFSGHQFPNYSSELNVNALLLGDSALYLCASSLGTYYEQYFGPGTRLTVT.

J is TRBJ2-1 and V is TRBV11-2; 7 nucleotides align to TRBD2. The CDR3 extends over 15 amino acids. The junction had 12 bases not matched to a gene; V was cut back by 7 bases and J by 6 bases. Germline CDR1 is SGHAT and CDR2 is FQNNGV. The DNA of the CDR3 is TGTGCCAGCAAGTCTCTCGCGGGAGTGGGCAATGAGCAGTTCTTC. It codes for CASKSLAGVGNEQFF.

This clone showed up just a few times. The chain joins TRBV5-1 to TRBJ2-3; 11 bases map to TRBD2. J gave up 6 bases and V 5 bases, and 11 bases lay outside the gene matches. The CDR3 loop spans 16 amino acids. The V gene's germline CDR1 is SGHRS and CDR2 YFSETQ. The CDR3 reads CASRREASGRFDTQYF. DNA for the CDR3: TGCGCCAGCAGACGAGAGGCTAGCGGGAGGTTTGATACGCAGTATTTT.

This chain links TRBV7-9 with TRBJ2-1; 9 bases align to TRBD2. CDR3 length: 15 residues. The J segment lost 8 bases and the V segment lost 1 base, leaving 6 bases of the junction unmatched. Germline assignment: CDR1 SEHNR and CDR2 FQNEAQ (reference sequence). DNA for the CDR3: TGTGCCAGCAGCTTAGGGTCGCGGGAGGGCTATGAGCAGTTCTTC. It yields the protein CASSLGSREGYEQFF.

This clone has just a few counts. Here the CDR3 DNA reads TGTGCCAGCAGCAAAATGGCGGCGGCGGGCCTTCGGAGCTACGAGCAGTACTTC. Translation gives CASSKMAAAGLRSYEQYF. The chain carries TRBV21-1 and TRBJ2-7; TRBD2, the D gene given by the table, was not confirmed from the DNA. TRBV21-1 is classified as a pseudogene. The CDR3 is made up of 18 amino acids.

The V and J genes are TRBV5-4 and TRBJ1-1; D unclear. The germline gives CDR1 SGHNT, CDR2 YYREEE (reference sequence). This CDR3 has 13 amino acids. Trimming removed 1 base at V and 4 bases at J, with 8 bases between. CDR3 residues: CASSLKGATEAFF. The DNA of the CDR3 is TGTGCCAGCAGCTTGAAAGGAGCCACTGAAGCTTTCTTT.

This rearrangement joins TRBV2 to TRBJ1-2, with D maybe TRBD1 (5 bases). Germline CDR1 SNHLY, CDR2 FYNNEI. The CDR3 is 15 amino acids. Trimming pared 5 bases from V and 8 bases from J, leaving 21 bases between. CDR3 in amino acids: CASSSSTAGLGGYTF. CDR3 nucleotide sequence: TGTGCCAGCAGTTCGTCCACTGCAGGGTTAGGCGGCTACACCTTC.

This chain joins TRBV18 and TRBJ1-1; D might be TRBD1 (5 bases). Germline V lookup: CDR1 KGHSH, CDR2 LQKENI. The V gene lost 0 bases and the J gene lost 4 bases, with 15 bases spanning the gap. This CDR3 is 16 amino acids long. The CDR3 DNA reads TGTGCCAGCTCACCACCGTATGGGGCGCGGGGCACTGAAGCTTTCTTT. Amino acid sequence: CASSPPYGARGTEAFF.

This sequence joins TRBV2 and TRBJ2-5, with D unclear. The J call may be mistaken, given a closer DNA end match to TRBJ2-7. Germline lookup yields CDR1 SNHLY and CDR2 FYNNEI. CDR3 size: 13 residues. The CDR3 protein is CASSERQVYEQYF. In DNA form, the CDR3 reads TGTGCCAGCAGTGAAAGGCAGGTTTACGAGCAGTACTTC.

The J gene is TRBJ2-3, the V gene TRBV28, with D perhaps TRBD2 (7 bases). The germline V gene encodes CDR1 MDHEN and CDR2 SYDVKM. Trimming took off 5 bases at V and 1 base at J, with 22 bases between the two ends. The length of the CDR3 is 18 residues. CDR3 nucleotide sequence: TGTGCCAGCAGTCCCCACGCGGCGGGGAGGGGGGGCACAGATACGCAGTATTTT. Residues: CASSPHAAGRGGTDTQYF.

This sequence joins TRBV18 and TRBJ2-1; D may be TRBD2 (5 bases). CDR1 and CDR2 from the germline V gene are KGHSH and LQKENI. The ends were cut back, 6 bases at V and 9 bases at J, with 21 bases in the middle. The CDR3 consists of 15 residues. In DNA, the CDR3 is TGTGCCAGCTCGACGACTTCGGTGGATCGGGGTGAGCAGTTCTTC. This sequence encodes CASSTTSVDRGEQFF.

In its sample, this clone was seen a few times. The V and J genes are TRBV7-9 and TRBJ1-4, with 9 bases aligning to TRBD1. This CDR3 spans 16 amino acids. In germline, CDR1 is SEHNR, CDR2 FQNEAQ (reference sequence). J lost 8 bases, V lost 2 bases, and 9 bases had no gene match. CDR3 nucleotide sequence: TGTGCCAGCAGCTTAACCTCCGGGACAGGGAAGGAAAAACTGTTTTTT. Translated, it gives CASSLTSGTGKEKLFF.

This rearrangement joins TRBV7-9 to TRBJ2-1, with 7 bases fitting TRBD2. Per germline, CDR1 SEHNR and CDR2 FQNEAQ (reference sequence). The CDR3 runs to 14 residues. Trimming took 3 bases from V and 7 from J; bases not matched to a gene: 6. The CDR3 nucleotides are TGTGCCAGCAGCTTGGGCGCGGGGGAAAATGAGCAGTTCTTC. Translating gives CASSLGAGENEQFF.

The chain carries TRBV29-1 and TRBJ1-1; weak D call: TRBD1 (6 bases). Trimming pared 6 bases from V and 4 bases from J, leaving 12 bases between. The CDR3 consists of 12 residues. CDR1 and CDR2 from the germline V gene are SQVTM and ANQGSEA. The CDR3 region is CSVPTGPTEAFF. In DNA, the CDR3 is TGCAGCGTCCCGACAGGACCCACTGAAGCTTTCTTT.

The chain combines TRBV5-1 with TRBJ2-5; D is unresolved. The assigned J gene may be wrong: the sequence end matches TRBJ2-7 better. CDR1 and CDR2 from the germline V gene are SGHRS and YFSETQ. The CDR3 is 14 amino acids. CDR3 sequence: CASSFTPAGYEQYF. In nucleotides, the CDR3 is TGCGCCAGCAGCTTTACACCAGCCGGGTACGAGCAGTACTTC.

The chain recombines TRBV13 with TRBJ2-3, with 7 bases fitting TRBD2. The CDR3 is made up of 14 amino acids. V was pared by 7 bases and J by 4 bases, with 8 bases of the junction left unmatched. The germline CDR1 and CDR2 sequences are PRHDT and FYEKMQ (reference sequence). Here the CDR3 reads CASTLGRGSDTQYF. The CDR3 nucleotides read TGTGCCAGCACCCTAGGGCGGGGGTCAGATACGCAGTATTTT.

The V call is TRBV2, the J call TRBJ1-1; 8 bases line up with TRBD1. This CDR3 contains 12 residues. After removal of 10 bases from V and 7 bases from J, the junction contained 8 bases not matched to a gene. Germline V gene sequence: CDR1 SNHLY, CDR2 FYNNEI. In nucleotides, the CDR3 is TGTGCCACCCCAGGGGGCCGTGATGAAGCTTTCTTT. Amino acid sequence: CATPGGRDEAFF.

The chain links TRBV29-1 to TRBJ2-3; no clear D gene. There are 16 residues in the CDR3. The V end was cut by 3 bases, the J end by 0 bases, with 16 bases between. Germline CDR1 and CDR2: SQVTM and ANQGSEA. The CDR3 loop reads CSVDPVRGSSTDTQYF. The CDR3 DNA reads TGCAGCGTTGACCCCGTTCGCGGTTCTAGCACAGATACGCAGTATTTT.

Here the CDR3 DNA reads TGTGCCAGCAGCAAACCAATAGGAGACGAGCAGTTCTTC. The encoded protein is CASSKPIGDEQFF. V and J are TRBV9 and TRBJ2-1; D is uncertain. Trimming took 4 bases from V and 10 from J, leaving 15 bases between them. The CDR3 spans 13 residues. The V gene's germline CDR1 is SGDLS and CDR2 YYNGEE.

The chain couples TRBV4-2 to TRBJ2-1; D not certain. CDR1 is LGHNA, CDR2 YNFKEQ, per germline. V lost 1 base and J lost 9, with 19 bases in between. The CDR3 consists of 16 residues. The CDR3 DNA follows: TGTGCCAGCAGCCAAGCGTCAGGCTACCTGCCCAGTGAGCAGTTCTTC. It specifies CASSQASGYLPSEQFF.